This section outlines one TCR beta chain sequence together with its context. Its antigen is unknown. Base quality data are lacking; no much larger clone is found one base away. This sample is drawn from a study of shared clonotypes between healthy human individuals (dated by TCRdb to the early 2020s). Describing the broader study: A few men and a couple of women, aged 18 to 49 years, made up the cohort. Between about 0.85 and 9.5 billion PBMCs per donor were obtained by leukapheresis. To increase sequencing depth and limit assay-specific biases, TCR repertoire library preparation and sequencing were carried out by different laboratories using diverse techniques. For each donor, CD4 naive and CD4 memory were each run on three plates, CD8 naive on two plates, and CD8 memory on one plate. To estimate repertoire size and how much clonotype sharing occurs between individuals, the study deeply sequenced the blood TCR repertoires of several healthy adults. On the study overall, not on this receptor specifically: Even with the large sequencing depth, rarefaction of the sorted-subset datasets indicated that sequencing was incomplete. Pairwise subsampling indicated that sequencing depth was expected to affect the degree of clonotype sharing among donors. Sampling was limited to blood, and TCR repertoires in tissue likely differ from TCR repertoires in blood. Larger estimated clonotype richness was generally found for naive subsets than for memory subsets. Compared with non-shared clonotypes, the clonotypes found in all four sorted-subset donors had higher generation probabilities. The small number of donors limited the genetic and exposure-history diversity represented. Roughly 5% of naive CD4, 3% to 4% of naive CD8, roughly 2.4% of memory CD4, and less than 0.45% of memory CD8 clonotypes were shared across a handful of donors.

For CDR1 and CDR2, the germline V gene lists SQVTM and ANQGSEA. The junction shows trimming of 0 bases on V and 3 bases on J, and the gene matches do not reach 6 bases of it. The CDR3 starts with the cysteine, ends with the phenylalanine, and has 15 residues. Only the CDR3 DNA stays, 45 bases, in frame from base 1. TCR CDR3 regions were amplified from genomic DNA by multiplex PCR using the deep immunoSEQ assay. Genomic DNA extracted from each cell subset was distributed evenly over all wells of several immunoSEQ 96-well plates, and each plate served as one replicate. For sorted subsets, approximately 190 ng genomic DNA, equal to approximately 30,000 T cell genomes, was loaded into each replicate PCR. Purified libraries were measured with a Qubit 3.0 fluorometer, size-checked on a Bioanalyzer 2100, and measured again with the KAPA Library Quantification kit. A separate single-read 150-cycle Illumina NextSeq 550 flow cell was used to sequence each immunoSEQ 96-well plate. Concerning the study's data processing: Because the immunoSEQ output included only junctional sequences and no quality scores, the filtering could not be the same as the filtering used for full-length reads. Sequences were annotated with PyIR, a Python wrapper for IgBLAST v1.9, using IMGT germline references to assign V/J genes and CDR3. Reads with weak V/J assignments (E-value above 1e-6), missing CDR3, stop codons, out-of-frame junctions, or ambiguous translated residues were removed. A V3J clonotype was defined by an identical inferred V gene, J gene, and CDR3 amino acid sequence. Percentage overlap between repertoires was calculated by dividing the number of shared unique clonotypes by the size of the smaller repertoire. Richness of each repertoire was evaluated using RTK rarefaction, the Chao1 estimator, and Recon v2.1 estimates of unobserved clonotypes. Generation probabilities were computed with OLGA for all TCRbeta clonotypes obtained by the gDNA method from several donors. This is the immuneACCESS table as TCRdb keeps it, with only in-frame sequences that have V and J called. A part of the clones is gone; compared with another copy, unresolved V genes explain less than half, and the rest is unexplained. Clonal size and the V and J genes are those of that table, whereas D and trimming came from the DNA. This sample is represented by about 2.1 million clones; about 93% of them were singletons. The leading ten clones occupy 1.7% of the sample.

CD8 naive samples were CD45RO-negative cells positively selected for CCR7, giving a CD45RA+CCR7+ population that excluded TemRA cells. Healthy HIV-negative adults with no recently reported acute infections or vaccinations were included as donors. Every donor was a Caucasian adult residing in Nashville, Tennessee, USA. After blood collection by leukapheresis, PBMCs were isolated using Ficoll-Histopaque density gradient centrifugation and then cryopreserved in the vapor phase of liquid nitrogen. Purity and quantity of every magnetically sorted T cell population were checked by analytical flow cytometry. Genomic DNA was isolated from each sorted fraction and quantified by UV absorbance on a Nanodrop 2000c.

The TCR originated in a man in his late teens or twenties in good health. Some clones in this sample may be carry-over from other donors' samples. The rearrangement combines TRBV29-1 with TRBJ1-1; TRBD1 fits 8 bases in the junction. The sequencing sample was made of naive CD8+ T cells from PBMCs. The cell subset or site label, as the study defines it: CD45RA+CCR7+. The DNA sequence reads TGCAGCGTTGAAGATCTTCCAGGGGGCCACACTGAAGCTTTCTTT. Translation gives CSVEDLPGGHTEAFF.